This T cell receptor beta chain comes out of a study of cytomegalovirus exposure and HLA in healthy donors. V was clipped by 6 bases and J by 4 bases; unmatched bases: 12. The CDR3 is made up of 16 amino acids. CDR1 SGHVT and CDR2 SQSDAQ come from the germline V gene. Amplification used 60 Vbeta primers and 13 Jbeta primers. The assay was immunoSEQ multiplex PCR, and TCRdb's table has in-frame clones only and misses some. The sample holds about 200,000 clones, over 75% seen once. This clonotype originated in a boy aged 2 to 10 in good health and CMV-seronegative. Input material: PBMCs. The gene calls are TRBV7-4 and TRBJ1-1; TRBD1 agrees at 9 bases. CDR3 DNA: TGTGCCAGCAGAAGAAACAGGGGGCGCGGTTGCACTGAAGCTTTCTTT. This codes for CASRRNRGRGCTEAFF.